This entry describes one TCR beta chain. Germline V lookup: CDR1 ENHRY, CDR2 SYGVKD. Trimming removed 7 bases from V and 1 base from J; junction bases left unmatched: 8. The CDR3 totals 16 residues. In the authors' methods: Reference gene primer amplification gave nucleated cell count estimates. Measured with immunoSEQ multiplex PCR; TCRdb has only the in-frame clones, and not every one. The DNA gave D and trimming, while V, J and clone size come from that table. This sample has over 110,000 clones, with less than 80% found just once. This sample was included in a study of blood T cell repertoires in COVID-19. For the study at large: Samples representing acute and convalescent COVID-19 were sourced from the United States, Italy and Spain.

This receptor was taken from a man aged 55 to 70 with acute or convalescent COVID-19. This chain links TRBV10-3 with TRBJ2-2; 8 bases fit TRBD1. Sequenced input: peripheral blood. CDR3 sequence: CAIKGQGGGNTGELFF. The CDR3, as DNA: TGTGCCATCAAAGGACAGGGAGGAGGGAACACCGGGGAGCTGTTTTTT.